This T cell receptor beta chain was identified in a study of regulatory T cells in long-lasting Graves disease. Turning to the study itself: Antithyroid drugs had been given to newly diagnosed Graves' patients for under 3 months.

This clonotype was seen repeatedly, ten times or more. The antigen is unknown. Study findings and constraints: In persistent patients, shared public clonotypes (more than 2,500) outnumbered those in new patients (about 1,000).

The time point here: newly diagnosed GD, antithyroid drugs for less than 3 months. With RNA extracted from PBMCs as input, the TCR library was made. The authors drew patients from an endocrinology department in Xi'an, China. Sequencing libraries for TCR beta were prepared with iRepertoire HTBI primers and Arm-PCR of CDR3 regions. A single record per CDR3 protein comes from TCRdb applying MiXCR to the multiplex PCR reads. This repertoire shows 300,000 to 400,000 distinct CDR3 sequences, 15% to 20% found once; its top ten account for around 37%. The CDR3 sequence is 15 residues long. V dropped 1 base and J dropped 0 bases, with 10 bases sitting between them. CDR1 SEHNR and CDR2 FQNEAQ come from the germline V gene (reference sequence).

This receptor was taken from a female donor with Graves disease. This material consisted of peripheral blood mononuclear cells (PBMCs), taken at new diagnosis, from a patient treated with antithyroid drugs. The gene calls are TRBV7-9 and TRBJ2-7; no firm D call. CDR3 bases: TGTGCCAGCAGCTTAGGGAGTGGAGCCTCCTACGAGCAGTACTTC. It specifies CASSLGSGASYEQYF.